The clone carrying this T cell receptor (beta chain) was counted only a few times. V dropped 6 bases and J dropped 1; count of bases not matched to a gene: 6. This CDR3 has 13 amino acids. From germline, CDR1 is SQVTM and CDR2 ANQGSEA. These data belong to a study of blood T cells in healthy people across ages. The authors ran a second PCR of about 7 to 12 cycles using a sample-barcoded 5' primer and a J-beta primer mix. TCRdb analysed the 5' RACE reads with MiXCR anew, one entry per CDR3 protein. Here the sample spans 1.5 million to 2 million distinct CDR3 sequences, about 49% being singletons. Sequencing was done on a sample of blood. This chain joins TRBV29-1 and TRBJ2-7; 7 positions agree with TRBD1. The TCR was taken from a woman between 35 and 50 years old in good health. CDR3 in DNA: TGCAGCGTCCGAGTGACAGGGTCCTACGAGCAGTACTTC. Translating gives CSVRVTGSYEQYF.